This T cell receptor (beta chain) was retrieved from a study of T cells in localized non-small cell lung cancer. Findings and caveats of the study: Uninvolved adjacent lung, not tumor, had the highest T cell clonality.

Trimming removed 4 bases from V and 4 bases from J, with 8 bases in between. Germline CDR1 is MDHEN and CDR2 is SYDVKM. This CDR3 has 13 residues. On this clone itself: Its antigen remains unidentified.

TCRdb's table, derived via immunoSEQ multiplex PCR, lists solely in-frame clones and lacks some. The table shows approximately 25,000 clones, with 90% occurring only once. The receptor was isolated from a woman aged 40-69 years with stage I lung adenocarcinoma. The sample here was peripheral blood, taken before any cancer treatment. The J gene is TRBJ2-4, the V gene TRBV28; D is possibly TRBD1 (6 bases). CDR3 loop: CASSSTGKNIQYF. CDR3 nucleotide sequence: TGTGCCAGCAGTTCTACAGGGAAAAACATTCAGTACTTC.